The text below deals with one T cell receptor (beta chain). The sample belongs to a study of OX40 agonist ivuxolimab in advanced cancers. Germline V gene data show CDR1 as SGHTA and CDR2 as FQGNSA. The CDR3 extends over 15 amino acids. Trimming removed 3 bases at V and 1 base at J, with 9 bases between. The protocol was immunoSEQ multiplex PCR, while the TCRdb copy is restricted to in-frame clones and leaves out a portion. The table includes 55,000 to 80,000 clones, about nine tenths detected once. The TCR comes from an adult with an advanced solid tumor such as melanoma, head and neck, liver or kidney cancer. The J gene is TRBJ2-2, the V gene TRBV7-2; no firm D call. The sample consisted of CD4+ or CD8+ T cells sorted from blood, taken in a trial of the OX40 agonist ivuxolimab. The CDR3 reads CASSLYVQNTGELFF. For the CDR3, the DNA is TGTGCCAGCAGCTTGTACGTCCAGAACACCGGGGAGCTGTTTTTT.